The rows below give T cell receptor beta chains drawn from one sample of a study of blood T cell repertoires in COVID-19. Repertoires were generated with immunoSEQ multiplex PCR, while TCRdb's copy carries only in-frame clones and drops some. The data show over 200,000 clones, 80% to 90% seen once. Sequenced: peripheral blood. The receptors shown here come from an older man with acute or convalescent COVID-19. Both conserved end residues are part of each CDR3. A D gene is named only where the DNA matches it firmly. Size values are once, few and many counts, or a class for expanded clones, and some rows have none.

J gene: TRBJ1-1
D gene: NA
clone size: NA
V gene: TRBV10-3
CDR3 length: 15
CDR3 DNA: TGTGCCATCAGTGATTCAGGGTATGACAGGACTGAAGCTTTCTTT
CDR3 protein: CAISDSGYDRTEAFF

J gene: TRBJ2-3
D gene: TRBD2
clone size: NA
V gene: TRBV18
CDR3 length: 16
CDR3 DNA: TGTGCCAGCTCACCACGCCTAGCGGTTGGAACAGATACGCAGTATTTT
CDR3 protein: CASSPRLAVGTDTQYF

J gene: TRBJ2-5
D gene: NA
clone size: few
V gene: TRBV5-1
CDR3 length: 17
CDR3 DNA: TGCGCCAGCAGCTTGGCCGTCCAGCGGGCCCTACAAGAGACCCAGTACTTC
CDR3 protein: CASSLAVQRALQETQYF

J gene: TRBJ1-2
D gene: TRBD1
clone size: NA
V gene: TRBV29-1
CDR3 length: 13
CDR3 DNA: TGCAGCGTTCCATGGACAGGGGAGAATGGCTACACCTTC
CDR3 protein: CSVPWTGENGYTF

J gene: TRBJ2-1
D gene: NA
clone size: NA
V gene: TRBV5-5
CDR3 length: 14
CDR3 DNA: TGTGCCAGCAGCCTCAGACAACCCTACAATGAGCAGTTCTTC
CDR3 protein: CASSLRQPYNEQFF

J gene: TRBJ2-7
D gene: NA
clone size: few
V gene: TRBV6-1
CDR3 length: 17
CDR3 DNA: TGTGCCAGCAGTGCCAGACAGAGCGAGATCAGCTCCTACGAGCAGTACTTC
CDR3 protein: CASSARQSEISSYEQYF

J gene: TRBJ1-1
D gene: TRBD1
clone size: NA
V gene: TRBV18
CDR3 length: 15
CDR3 DNA: TGTGCCAGCTCACGCGCGACAGGGGGAGACACTGAAGCTTTCTTT
CDR3 protein: CASSRATGGDTEAFF

J gene: TRBJ1-3
D gene: NA
clone size: few
V gene: TRBV5-1
CDR3 length: 15
CDR3 DNA: TGCGCCAGCAGCCCAACCATAGGGGGTGGAAACACCATATATTTT
CDR3 protein: CASSPTIGGGNTIYF

J gene: TRBJ1-1
D gene: NA
clone size: NA
V gene: TRBV14
CDR3 length: 18
CDR3 DNA: TGTGCCAGCAGCCAAGATCTTTCGTCTACGGGGGGGAACACTGAAGCTTTCTTT
CDR3 protein: CASSQDLSSTGGNTEAFF

J gene: TRBJ1-1
D gene: NA
clone size: NA
V gene: TRBV5-1
CDR3 length: 14
CDR3 DNA: TGCGCCAGCAGCTTGGGCCAGATGAACACTGAAGCTTTCTTT
CDR3 protein: CASSLGQMNTEAFF

J gene: TRBJ2-3
D gene: NA
clone size: NA
V gene: TRBV10-2
CDR3 length: 15
CDR3 DNA: TGCGCCAGCAGTGTATCGCAGCTAGCAACAGATACGCAGTATTTT
CDR3 protein: CASSVSQLATDTQYF

J gene: TRBJ1-2
D gene: NA
clone size: NA
V gene: TRBV6-4
CDR3 length: 14
CDR3 DNA: TGTGCCAGCAGTGTTGGGGGGGACGCCTATGGCTACACCTTC
CDR3 protein: CASSVGGDAYGYTF

J gene: TRBJ2-1
D gene: TRBD2
clone size: NA
V gene: TRBV19
CDR3 length: 14
CDR3 DNA: TGTGCCAGTAGTAACGGACTAGCGATCGAGGAGCAGTTCTTC
CDR3 protein: CASSNGLAIEEQFF

J gene: TRBJ1-4
D gene: NA
clone size: NA
V gene: TRBV6-5
CDR3 length: 15
CDR3 DNA: TGTGCCAGCAGTACTTACTCGGTTTCTAGCGAAAAACTGTTTTTT
CDR3 protein: CASSTYSVSSEKLFF

J gene: TRBJ2-5
D gene: NA
clone size: NA
V gene: TRBV12-5
CDR3 length: 16
CDR3 DNA: TGTGCTAGTGGTACGGGGGGGACAGCGGGAGAAGAGACCCAGTACTTC
CDR3 protein: CASGTGGTAGEETQYF

J gene: TRBJ2-6
D gene: NA
clone size: NA
V gene: TRBV19
CDR3 length: 16
CDR3 DNA: TGTGCCAGTAGTCGGGCAGGGCGATCTGGGGCCAACGTCCTGACTTTC
CDR3 protein: CASSRAGRSGANVLTF

J gene: TRBJ2-7
D gene: TRBD2
clone size: NA
V gene: TRBV7-2
CDR3 length: 14
CDR3 DNA: TGTGCCAGCAGTTCCGGGACTAGCGGCTACGAGCAGTACTTC
CDR3 protein: CASSSGTSGYEQYF

J gene: TRBJ1-1
D gene: TRBD1
clone size: NA
V gene: TRBV5-4
CDR3 length: 14
CDR3 DNA: TGTGCCAGCAGCTGGGACAGGGCGAACACTGAAGCTTTCTTT
CDR3 protein: CASSWDRANTEAFF

J gene: TRBJ2-1
D gene: NA
clone size: NA
V gene: TRBV11-3
CDR3 length: 12
CDR3 DNA: TGTGCCAGCAGCTTGGACAGTTTCGAGCAGTTCTTC
CDR3 protein: CASSLDSFEQFF

J gene: TRBJ2-1
D gene: TRBD2
clone size: NA
V gene: TRBV7-2
CDR3 length: 14
CDR3 DNA: TGTGCCAGCAGCTCGGCTAGCGGTTACAATGAGCAGTTCTTC
CDR3 protein: CASSSASGYNEQFF

J gene: TRBJ1-4
D gene: NA
clone size: NA
V gene: TRBV5-1
CDR3 length: 14
CDR3 DNA: TGCGCCAGCAGCTTATCCTCGGGGTATGAAAAACTGTTTTTT
CDR3 protein: CASSLSSGYEKLFF

J gene: TRBJ1-4
D gene: TRBD1
clone size: NA
V gene: TRBV6-5
CDR3 length: 14
CDR3 DNA: TGTGCCAGCAGGAGGACAGGCTTTAATGAAAAACTGTTTTTT
CDR3 protein: CASRRTGFNEKLFF

J gene: TRBJ2-1
D gene: TRBD1
clone size: NA
V gene: TRBV19
CDR3 length: 16
CDR3 DNA: TGTGCCAGTAGGGCCCTCCGGGACAGGGGTGGGAATGAGCAGTTCTTC
CDR3 protein: CASRALRDRGGNEQFF

J gene: TRBJ2-5
D gene: TRBD1
clone size: NA
V gene: TRBV6-5
CDR3 length: 13
CDR3 DNA: TGTGCCAGCAGTTCACAGGGGCAAGAGACCCAGTACTTC
CDR3 protein: CASSSQGQETQYF